Listed below are T cell receptor beta chains from one sample, sequenced in a study of PD-L1 blockade in urothelial cancer. Method: immunoSEQ multiplex PCR; TCRdb's copy keeps in-frame clones and lacks some. The sample contains nearly 45,000 clones, approximately 82% of which appear only once. The sample here was PBMCs, taken around atezolizumab (anti-PD-L1) treatment. These receptor sequences come from a man aged 60-69 years with urothelial cancer. Both conserved end residues are part of each CDR3. A D gene is named only where the DNA matches it firmly. The listing skips clone size in some rows; elsewhere it reads once, few, many or a size class.

j_call v_call clone_size d_call cdr3_nt cdr3_aa
TRBJ1-5 TRBV5-1 - - TGCGCCAGCAGCTGTATCGAGGGCCCGGGCAGCAATCAGCCCCAGCATTTT CASSCIEGPGSNQPQHF
TRBJ2-1 TRBV11-1 - TRBD2 TGTGCCAGCAGCTGGACTAGCGGGAGCTCCTACAATGAGCAGTTCTTC CASSWTSGSSYNEQFF
TRBJ1-5 TRBV5-4 - TRBD1 TGTGCCAGCAGCTCGGACAGGGGACAGCCCCAGCATTTT CASSSDRGQPQHF
TRBJ2-2 TRBV12-1 - - TGTGCCAGCAGCTCCAAGCGGGAGGGCCGCACCGGGGAGCTGTTTTTT CASSSKREGRTGELFF
TRBJ2-2 TRBV15 - TRBD2 TGTGCCACCAGCAGGGATGCCGGGACTATAAACACCGGGGAGCTGTTTTTT CATSRDAGTINTGELFF
TRBJ2-2 TRBV28 - - TGTGCCAGCAGTTTCATGACCGGGGAGCTGTTTTTT CASSFMTGELFF
TRBJ2-5 TRBV28 - TRBD2 TGTGCCAGCACCAGGCTCGGACTAGCGGGAGGGGTGGAAGAGACCCAGTACTTC CASTRLGLAGGVEETQYF
TRBJ2-5 TRBV7-2 - - TGTGCCAGCAGCTTAGTCGACGGGAGAGGAGAGACCCAGTACTTC CASSLVDGRGETQYF
TRBJ1-4 TRBV5-6 - TRBD1 TGTGCCAGCAGCTCGACAGGGGATGAAAAACTGTTTTTT CASSSTGDEKLFF
TRBJ2-7 TRBV28 - TRBD1 TGTGCCAGCACTAGGACAGGGGTCTACGAGCAGTACTTC CASTRTGVYEQYF
TRBJ2-7 TRBV27 - TRBD2 TGTGCCAGCAGTAAACGGACTAGTGGCGGGATCTCCTACGAGCAGTACTTC CASSKRTSGGISYEQYF
TRBJ2-7 TRBV6-1 - - TGTGCCAGCAGTGACAGGGAATACTACGAGCAGTACTTC CASSDREYYEQYF
TRBJ2-7 TRBV19 - TRBD1 TGTGCCAGTAGTATCGGGACAGGCTCCTACGAGCAGTACTTC CASSIGTGSYEQYF
TRBJ1-1 TRBV5-6 once - TGTGCCAGCAGCTTGGGCGGGGGGCCAGAAGCTTTCTTT CASSLGGGPEAFF
TRBJ2-1 TRBV29-1 - - TGCAGCGTTGAAGGGGCCAGCGGATACACCTACAATGAGCAGTTCTTC CSVEGASGYTYNEQFF
TRBJ2-3 TRBV29-1 - TRBD2 TGCAGCGTTGAAGCCGGACTAGCGGGAGGGAGCACAGATACGCAGTATTTT CSVEAGLAGGSTDTQYF
TRBJ1-1 TRBV19 few - TGTGCCAGTAGTAATAGGCCAGCGATGAACACTGAAGCTTTCTTT CASSNRPAMNTEAFF
TRBJ2-3 TRBV10-3 few TRBD2 TGTGCCACCGGTCGCAGACTAGCGAATACTAGCACAGATACGCAGTATTTT CATGRRLANTSTDTQYF
TRBJ2-3 TRBV19 - TRBD1 TGTGCCAGTAGTATGGACAGGGGCGATACGCAGTATTTT CASSMDRGDTQYF
TRBJ2-2 TRBV27 - TRBD2 TGTGCCAGCAGTCCCCCCGCTAGCGGGAGCGGAAACACCGGGGAGCTGTTTTTT CASSPPASGSGNTGELFF
TRBJ2-7 TRBV28 - - TGTGCCAGCAGCCGCGACATCTCCTACGAGCAGTACTTC CASSRDISYEQYF
TRBJ2-6 TRBV2 - TRBD1 TGTGCCAGCAGAAGTCAGGGGGCGTCGTGGGGGGCCAACGTCCTGACTTTC CASRSQGASWGANVLTF
TRBJ2-5 TRBV7-2 - TRBD2 TGTGCCAGCAGCTTACAGGGACTAGCGAAAGAGACCCAGTACTTC CASSLQGLAKETQYF
TRBJ2-7 TRBV6-1 - TRBD2 TGTGCCAGCAGTGAGGCATGGACTAGCGGGGACTACGAGCAGTACTTC CASSEAWTSGDYEQYF
TRBJ2-1 TRBV4-1 - - TGCGCCAGCAGCCAAGGGGCTCGTAGCGCCTTCTACAATGAGCAGTTCTTC CASSQGARSAFYNEQFF
TRBJ2-2 TRBV18 - - TGTGCCAGCTCCCCGGGCAGGGGAAACACCGGGGAGCTGTTTTTT CASSPGRGNTGELFF
TRBJ2-2 TRBV10-2 - - TGCGCCAGCAGTGAGTCCGGGGGAAGGACCGGGGAGCTGTTTTTT CASSESGGRTGELFF
TRBJ1-2 TRBV19 - TRBD1 TGTGCCAGTACCTCACCCAGGGGGCGCAACTATGGCTACACCTTC CASTSPRGRNYGYTF
TRBJ1-1 TRBV9 - - TGTGCCAGCAGCCTTAGTCCGGCGCGGGGAGGGGACACTGAAGCTTTCTTT CASSLSPARGGDTEAFF
TRBJ1-1 TRBV29-1 - - TGCAGCGTTGAAGGTCTTCGGAGGAACACTGAAGCTTTCTTT CSVEGLRRNTEAFF
TRBJ2-7 TRBV9 - - TGTGCCAGCAGCGAGACCCGGGGAGGGGGGCGCTACGAGCAGTACTTC CASSETRGGGRYEQYF
TRBJ1-1 TRBV6-6 - - TGTGCCAGCAGTTCCACAGTCCAGACCACTGAAGCTTTCTTT CASSSTVQTTEAFF
TRBJ2-7 TRBV28 - - TGTGCCACCGTAGGCGGGAAATACGAGCAGTACTTC CATVGGKYEQYF
TRBJ1-5 TRBV10-2 - - TGCGCCAGCAGTGAGTCCGGGGGTCTGCCCCAGCATTTT CASSESGGLPQHF
TRBJ2-7 TRBV5-1 - - TGCGCCAGCAGCTTGGGGGCTGGATTCGAGCAGTACTTC CASSLGAGFEQYF
TRBJ1-6 TRBV11-2 - - TGTGCCAGCAGCTTTGGGGGGGGATCACCCCTCCACTTT CASSFGGGSPLHF
TRBJ2-7 TRBV28 - - TGTGCCAGCACCACCGTCGGGAACGGCGAGCAGTACTTC CASTTVGNGEQYF
TRBJ2-6 TRBV28 - TRBD1 TGTGCCACCCGACAGGGCTCTGGGGCCAACGTCCTGACTTTC CATRQGSGANVLTF
TRBJ2-2 TRBV4-1 few TRBD2 TGCGCCAGCAGCCGGCGGACTAGCGTCTACACCGGGGAGCTGTTTTTT CASSRRTSVYTGELFF
TRBJ2-7 TRBV5-1 - TRBD2 TGCGCCAGCAATGTAGCGGGGGGCTACGAGCAGTACTTC CASNVAGGYEQYF
TRBJ2-1 TRBV19 - - TGTGCCAGTAGTATAGTAGGGGACTTCGTCAGAATTACTGAGCAGTTCTTC CASSIVGDFVRITEQFF
TRBJ2-2 TRBV29-1 - TRBD1 TGCAGCGTTGGGGACAGCTACACCGGGGAGCTGTTTTTT CSVGDSYTGELFF
TRBJ1-1 TRBV19 - - TGTGCCAGTATCCCCGCGGGGCAGTCCCTCACTGAAGCTTTCTTT CASIPAGQSLTEAFF
TRBJ2-2 TRBV30 - TRBD2 TGTGCCTGGGCAGCGGGAGGGCATACCGGGGAGCTGTTTTTT CAWAAGGHTGELFF
TRBJ2-7 TRBV27 - TRBD2 TGTGCCAGCAGTTCCGGGACTAGCGGGAGGAATTACGAGCAGTACTTC CASSSGTSGRNYEQYF
TRBJ2-5 TRBV5-5 once TRBD2 TGTGCCAGCAGCCCCGGGACTAGCGGGGAGACCCAGTACTTC CASSPGTSGETQYF
TRBJ1-2 TRBV7-2 - - TGTGCCAGCGCCGAGGGTTCCGTAAGGTGGGGCTACACCTTC CASAEGSVRWGYTF
TRBJ2-7 TRBV6-5 - - TGTGCCAGCAGTTCCGACTCGGCTGGCTACGAGCAGTACTTC CASSSDSAGYEQYF
TRBJ1-6 TRBV5-4 - - TGTGCCAGCGGAGCCCAAACCGGGTATAATTCACCCCTCCACTTT CASGAQTGYNSPLHF
TRBJ2-2 TRBV11-2 - - TGTGCCAGCAGCTTAGCCTCAGGGTGGGGAAGCGGGGAGCTGTTTTTT CASSLASGWGSGELFF
TRBJ1-2 TRBV21-1 - - TGTGCCAGCAGCAAGACAGGGTTAGCGGAAGGCTACACCTTC CASSKTGLAEGYTF
TRBJ1-2 TRBV29-1 - - TGCAGCGTTCCACTGGGGGCAGGTCGTGGCTACACCTTC CSVPLGAGRGYTF
TRBJ1-1 TRBV10-2 - TRBD1 TGCGCCGGCGGACAGGGACGGAACACTGAAGCTTTCTTT CAGGQGRNTEAFF
TRBJ2-7 TRBV18 - TRBD1 TGTGCCAGCTCACCCGGGACAGGGGGCATCTACGAGCAGTACTTC CASSPGTGGIYEQYF
TRBJ1-6 TRBV11-2 - TRBD1 TGTGCCAGCAGCTACAATCAGGGGGCTGGCGGCCTCCACTTT CASSYNQGAGGLHF